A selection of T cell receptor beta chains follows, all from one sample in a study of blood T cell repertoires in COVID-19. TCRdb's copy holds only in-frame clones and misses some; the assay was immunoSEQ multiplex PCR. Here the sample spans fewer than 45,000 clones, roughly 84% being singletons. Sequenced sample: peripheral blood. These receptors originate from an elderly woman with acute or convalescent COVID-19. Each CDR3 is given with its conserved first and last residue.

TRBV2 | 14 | CASLQQTSGSEQYF
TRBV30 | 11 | CAGDRSYEQYF
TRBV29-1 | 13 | CSALQGINQPQHF
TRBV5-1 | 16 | CASSLSSGTLYNEQFF
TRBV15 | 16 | CATSPGQLAFGGTIYF
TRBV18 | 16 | CASSPRPTSGKDEQYF
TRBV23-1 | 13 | CASSQAPQETQYF
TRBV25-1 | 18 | CASRPNTGFFGPNTEAFF
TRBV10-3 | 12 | CAAGPRSNEQFF
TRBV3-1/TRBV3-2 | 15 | CASSQVQGFAYEQYF
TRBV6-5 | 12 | CAIDRGPYGYTF
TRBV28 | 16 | CASSLPDTSINQPQHF
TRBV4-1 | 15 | CASSRGVAASYEQYF
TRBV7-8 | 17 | CASSSLHSTGTNYEQYF
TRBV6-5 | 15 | CASSKPGLANNEQFF
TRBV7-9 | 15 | CASTHSGSRNNEQFF
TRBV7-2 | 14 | CASSLSSGANVLTF
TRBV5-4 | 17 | CASSLSAGGLYTGELFF
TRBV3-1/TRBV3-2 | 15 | CASSTQGFTGNTIYF
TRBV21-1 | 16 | CASSPFPGTDGYEQYF
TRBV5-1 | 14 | CASKPLGGGNEQFF
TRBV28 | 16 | CASSLSTGVGTGELFF
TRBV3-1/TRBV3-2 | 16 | CASSLYRDRVSAEAFF
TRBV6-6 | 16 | CASSSTGLATNEKLFF
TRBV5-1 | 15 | CASSLDGRGTGELFF
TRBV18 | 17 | CASSPRGQGTTGNTIYF
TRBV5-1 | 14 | CASRQGHVQETQYF
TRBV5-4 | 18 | CASSLAPLGSGGNNEQFF
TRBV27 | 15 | CASSLTTGNTGELFF
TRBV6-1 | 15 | CASSEGGGRSYGYTF
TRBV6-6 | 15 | CASRSGTGEAGELFF
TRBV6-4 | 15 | CASSLWDRTNEKLFF
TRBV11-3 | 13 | CASSLPGRGEQYF
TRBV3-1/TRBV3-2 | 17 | CASRPTGGFQNTGELFF
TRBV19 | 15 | CASSTGQEYYYGYTF
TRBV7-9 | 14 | CASSFASGSDIQYF
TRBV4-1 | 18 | CASSQDVTSGSLGETQYF
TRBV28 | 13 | CASSSPGGNTIYF
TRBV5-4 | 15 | CASSQGGRADYGYTF
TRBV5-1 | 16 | CASSLQPGGAGGEQYF
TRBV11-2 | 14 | CASTKGTSSYEQYF
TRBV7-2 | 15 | CASSLAPTGSYEQYF
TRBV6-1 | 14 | CASSDGGYNQPQHF
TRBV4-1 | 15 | CASSQESRQLAEAFF
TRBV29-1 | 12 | CSVGQSNTEAFF
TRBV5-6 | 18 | CASSLYVVGGIITGELFF
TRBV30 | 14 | CALRGQETNYGYTF
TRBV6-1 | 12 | CASSEARREAFF
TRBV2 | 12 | CASNLGGEGYTF
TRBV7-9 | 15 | CASPSGTGNTGELFF
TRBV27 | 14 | CASSLSRGAYEQYF
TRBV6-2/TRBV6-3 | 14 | CASSYVGGSQPQHF
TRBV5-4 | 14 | CASSTRDSQETQYF
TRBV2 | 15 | CASSSSLAGVGEQYF
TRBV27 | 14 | CASSLGRGNQPQHF
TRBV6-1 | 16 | CASSEGFGQGDNEQFF
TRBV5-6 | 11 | CASSFEDEQFF
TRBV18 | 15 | CASSPWTGGNYEQYF
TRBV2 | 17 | CASSEWGPGQGYNEQFF
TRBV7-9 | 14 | CASSLSLGQETQYF